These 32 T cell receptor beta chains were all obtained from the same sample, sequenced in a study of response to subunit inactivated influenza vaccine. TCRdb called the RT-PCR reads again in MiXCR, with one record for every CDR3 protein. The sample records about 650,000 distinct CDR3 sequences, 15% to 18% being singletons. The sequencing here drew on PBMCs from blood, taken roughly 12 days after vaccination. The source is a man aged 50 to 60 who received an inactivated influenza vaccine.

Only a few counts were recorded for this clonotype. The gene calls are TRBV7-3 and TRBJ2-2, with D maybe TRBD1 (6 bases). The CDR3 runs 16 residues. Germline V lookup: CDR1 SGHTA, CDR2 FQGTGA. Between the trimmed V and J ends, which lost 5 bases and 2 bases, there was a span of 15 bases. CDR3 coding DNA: TGTGCCAGCAGCGCGGCCGGGACACTAAACACCGGGGAGCTGTTTTTT. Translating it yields CASSAAGTLNTGELFF.

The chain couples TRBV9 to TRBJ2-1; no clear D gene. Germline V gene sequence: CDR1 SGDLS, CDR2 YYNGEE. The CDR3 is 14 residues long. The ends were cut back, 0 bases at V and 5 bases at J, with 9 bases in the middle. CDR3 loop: CASSVVPENNEQFF. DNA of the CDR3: TGTGCCAGCAGCGTAGTTCCTGAAAACAATGAGCAGTTCTTC.

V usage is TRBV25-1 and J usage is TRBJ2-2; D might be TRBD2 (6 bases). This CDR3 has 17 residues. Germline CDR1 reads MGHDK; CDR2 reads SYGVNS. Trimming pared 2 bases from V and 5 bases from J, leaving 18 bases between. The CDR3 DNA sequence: TGTGCCAGCAGTGAAACCCACTCCGGGACTCCGACCGGGGAGCTGTTTTTT. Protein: CASSETHSGTPTGELFF.

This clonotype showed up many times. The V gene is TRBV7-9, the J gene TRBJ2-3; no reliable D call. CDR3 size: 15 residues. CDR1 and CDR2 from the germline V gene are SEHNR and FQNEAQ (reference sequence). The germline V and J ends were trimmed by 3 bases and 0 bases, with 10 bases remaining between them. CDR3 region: CASSFTSVSTDTQYF. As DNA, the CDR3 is TGTGCCAGCAGCTTCACGTCGGTTAGCACAGATACGCAGTATTTT.

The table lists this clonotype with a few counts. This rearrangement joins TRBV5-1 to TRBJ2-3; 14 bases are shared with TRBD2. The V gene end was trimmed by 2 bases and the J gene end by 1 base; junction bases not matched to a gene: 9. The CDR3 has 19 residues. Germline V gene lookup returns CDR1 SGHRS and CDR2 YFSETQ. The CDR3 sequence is CASSFPGTSGGTGTDTQYF. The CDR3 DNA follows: TGCGCCAGCAGCTTCCCCGGGACTAGCGGGGGAACAGGCACAGATACGCAGTATTTT. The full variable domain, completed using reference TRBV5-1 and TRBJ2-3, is KAGVTQTPRYLIKTRGQQVTLSCSPISGHRSVSWYQQTPGQGLQFLFEYFSETQRNKGNFPGRFSGRQFSNSRSEMNVSTLELGDSALYLCASSFPGTSGGTGTDTQYFGPGTRLTVL.

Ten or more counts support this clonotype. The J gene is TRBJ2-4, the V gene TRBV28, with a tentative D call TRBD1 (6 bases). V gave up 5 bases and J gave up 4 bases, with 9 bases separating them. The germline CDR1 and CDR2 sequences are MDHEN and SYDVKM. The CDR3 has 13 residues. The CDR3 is CASSRRGKNIQYF. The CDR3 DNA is TGTGCCAGCAGTCGCAGGGGTAAAAACATTCAGTACTTC.

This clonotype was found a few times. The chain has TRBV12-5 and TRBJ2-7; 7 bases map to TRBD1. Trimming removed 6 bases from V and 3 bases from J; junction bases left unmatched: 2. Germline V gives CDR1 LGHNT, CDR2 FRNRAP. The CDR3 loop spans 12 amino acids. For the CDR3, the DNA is TGTGCTAGTGGAAGGGACAGCTACGAGCAGTACTTC. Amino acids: CASGRDSYEQYF.

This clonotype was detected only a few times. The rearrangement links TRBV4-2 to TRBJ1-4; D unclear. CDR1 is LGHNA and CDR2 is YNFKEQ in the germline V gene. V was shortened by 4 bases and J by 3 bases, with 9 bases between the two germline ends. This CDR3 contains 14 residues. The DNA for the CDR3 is TGTGCCAGCAGCCTTGACACGGCTAATGAAAAACTGTTTTTT. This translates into CASSLDTANEKLFF.

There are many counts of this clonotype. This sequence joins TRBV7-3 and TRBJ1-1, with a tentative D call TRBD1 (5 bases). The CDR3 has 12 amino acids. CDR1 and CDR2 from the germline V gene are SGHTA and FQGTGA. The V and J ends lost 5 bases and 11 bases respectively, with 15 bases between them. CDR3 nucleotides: TGTGCCAGCAGCCGACCGGGGCAGGAGGCTTTCTTT. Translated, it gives CASSRPGQEAFF.

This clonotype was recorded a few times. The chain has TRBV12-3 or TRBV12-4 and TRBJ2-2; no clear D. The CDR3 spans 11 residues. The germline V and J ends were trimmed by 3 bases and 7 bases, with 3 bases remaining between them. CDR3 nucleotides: TGTGCCAGCAGTTTTCTCGGGGAGCTGTTTTTT. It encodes CASSFLGELFF.

CDR3 protein: CATSDLGNNEQFF. The CDR3 nucleotides are TGTGCCACCAGTGATTTGGGCAACAATGAGCAGTTCTTC. The V call is TRBV24-1, the J call TRBJ2-1; D not resolved. This CDR3 is built from 13 residues. Germline CDR1 KGHDR, CDR2 SFDVKD. V was cut by 0 bases and J by 5 bases, with 4 bases left in between.

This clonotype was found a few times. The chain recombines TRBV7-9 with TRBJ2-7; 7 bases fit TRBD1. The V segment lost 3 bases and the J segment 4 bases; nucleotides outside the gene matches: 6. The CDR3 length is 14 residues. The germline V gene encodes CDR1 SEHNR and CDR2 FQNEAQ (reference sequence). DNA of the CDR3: TGTGCCAGCAGCTTCCCGGGACAGAGTTACGAGCAGTACTTC. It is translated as CASSFPGQSYEQYF.

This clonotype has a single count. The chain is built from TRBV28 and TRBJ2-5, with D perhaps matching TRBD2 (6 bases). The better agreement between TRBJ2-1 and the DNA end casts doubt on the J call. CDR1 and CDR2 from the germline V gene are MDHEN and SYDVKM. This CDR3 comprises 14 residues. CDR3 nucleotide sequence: TGTGCCAGCAGTTTCGCAGGGACTCAAGAGACCCAGTTCTTC. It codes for CASSFAGTQETQFF.

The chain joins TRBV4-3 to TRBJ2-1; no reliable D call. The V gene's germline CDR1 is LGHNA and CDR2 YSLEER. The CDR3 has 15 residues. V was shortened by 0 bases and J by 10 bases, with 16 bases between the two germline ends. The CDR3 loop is CASSQDLVAPWEQFF. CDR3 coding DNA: TGCGCCAGCAGCCAAGATTTGGTAGCCCCATGGGAGCAGTTCTTC.

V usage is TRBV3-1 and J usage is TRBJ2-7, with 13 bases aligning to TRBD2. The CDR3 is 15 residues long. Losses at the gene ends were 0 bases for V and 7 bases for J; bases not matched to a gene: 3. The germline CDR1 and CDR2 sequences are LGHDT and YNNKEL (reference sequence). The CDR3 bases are TGTGCCAGCAGCCAAGAGGGGACTAGCGGGACGGAGCAGTACTTC. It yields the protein CASSQEGTSGTEQYF.

CDR3 nucleotides: TGCAGTGCTAGAGATCTTTTATCAGGGGGCCGGAATTCACCCCTCCACTTT. Its translation: CSARDLLSGGRNSPLHF. This chain uses TRBV20-1 with TRBJ1-6, with TRBD1 identical over 8 bases. CDR3 size: 17 residues. Germline V lookup: CDR1 DFQATT, CDR2 SNEGSKA (reference sequence). V lost 0 bases to trimming and J lost 7 bases; unmatched junction nucleotides: 11.

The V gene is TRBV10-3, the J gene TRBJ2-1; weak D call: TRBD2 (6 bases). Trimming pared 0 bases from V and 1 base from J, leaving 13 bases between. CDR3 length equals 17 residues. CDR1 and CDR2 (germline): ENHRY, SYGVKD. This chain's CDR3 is CAISESLEGNSYNEQFF. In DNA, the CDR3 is TGTGCCATCAGTGAGTCGTTGGAGGGAAATTCCTACAATGAGCAGTTCTTC.

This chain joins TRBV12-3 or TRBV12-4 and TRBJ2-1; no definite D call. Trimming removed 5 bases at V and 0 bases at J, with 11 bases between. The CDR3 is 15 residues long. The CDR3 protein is CASSPTSSSYNEQFF. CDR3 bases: TGTGCCAGCAGTCCGACTTCAAGCTCCTACAATGAGCAGTTCTTC.

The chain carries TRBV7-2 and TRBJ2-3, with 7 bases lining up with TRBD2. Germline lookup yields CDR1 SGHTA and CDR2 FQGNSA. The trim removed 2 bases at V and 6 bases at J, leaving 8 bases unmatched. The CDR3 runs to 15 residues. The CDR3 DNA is TGTGCCAGCAGCTTATTCTCCAGCGGGACCGATACGCAGTATTTT. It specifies CASSLFSSGTDTQYF.

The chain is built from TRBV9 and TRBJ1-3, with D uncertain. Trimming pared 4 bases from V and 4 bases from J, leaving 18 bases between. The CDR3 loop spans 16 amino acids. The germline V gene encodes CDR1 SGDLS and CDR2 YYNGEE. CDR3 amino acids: CASSTRDLRSGNTIYF. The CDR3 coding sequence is TGTGCCAGCAGCACCCGGGATCTCCGGTCCGGAAACACCATATATTTT.

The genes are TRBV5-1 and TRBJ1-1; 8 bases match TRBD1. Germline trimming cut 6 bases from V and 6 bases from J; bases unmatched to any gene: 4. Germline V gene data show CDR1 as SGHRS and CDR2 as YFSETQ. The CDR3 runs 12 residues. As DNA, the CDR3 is TGCGCCAGCAACGGACAGGGTGCTGAAGCTTTCTTT. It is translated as CASNGQGAEAFF.

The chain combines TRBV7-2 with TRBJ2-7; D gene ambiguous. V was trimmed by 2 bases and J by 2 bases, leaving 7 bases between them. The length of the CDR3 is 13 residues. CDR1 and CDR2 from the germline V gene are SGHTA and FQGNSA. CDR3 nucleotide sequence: TGTGCCAGCAGCTTACACAGAGCCTACGAGCAGTACTTC. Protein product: CASSLHRAYEQYF.

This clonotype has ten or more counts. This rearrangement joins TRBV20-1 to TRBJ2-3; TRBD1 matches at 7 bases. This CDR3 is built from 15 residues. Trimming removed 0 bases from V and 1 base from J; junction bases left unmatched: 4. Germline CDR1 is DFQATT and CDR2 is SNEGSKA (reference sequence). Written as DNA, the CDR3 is TGCAGTGCTAGAGACCGACAGGGCGGCACAGATACGCAGTATTTT. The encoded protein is CSARDRQGGTDTQYF.

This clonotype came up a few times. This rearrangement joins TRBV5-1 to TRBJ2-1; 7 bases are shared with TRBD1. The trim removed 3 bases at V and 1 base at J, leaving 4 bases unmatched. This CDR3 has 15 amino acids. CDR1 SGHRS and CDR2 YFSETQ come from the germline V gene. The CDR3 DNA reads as TGCGCCAGCAGCTGGGGACAGATTTCCTACAATGAGCAGTTCTTC. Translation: CASSWGQISYNEQFF.

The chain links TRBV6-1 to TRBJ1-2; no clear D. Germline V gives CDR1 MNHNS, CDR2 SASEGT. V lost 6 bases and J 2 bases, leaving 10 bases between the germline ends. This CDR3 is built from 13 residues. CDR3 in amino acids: CASRRQANYGYTF. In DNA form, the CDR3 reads TGTGCCAGCAGGCGACAAGCGAACTATGGCTACACCTTC.

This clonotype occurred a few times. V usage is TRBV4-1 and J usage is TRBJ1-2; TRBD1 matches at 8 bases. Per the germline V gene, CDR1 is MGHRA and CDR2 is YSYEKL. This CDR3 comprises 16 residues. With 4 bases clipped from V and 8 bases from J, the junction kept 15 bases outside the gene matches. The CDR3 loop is CASSPTRGQGSIGYTF. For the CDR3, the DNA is TGCGCCAGCAGCCCGACCCGAGGACAGGGATCTATCGGCTACACCTTC.

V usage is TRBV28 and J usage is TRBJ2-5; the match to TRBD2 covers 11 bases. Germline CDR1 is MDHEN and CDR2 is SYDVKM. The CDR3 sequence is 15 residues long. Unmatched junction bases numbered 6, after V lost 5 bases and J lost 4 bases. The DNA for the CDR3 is TGTGCCAGCAGTACCACTAGCGGGAGTTTAGAGACCCAGTACTTC. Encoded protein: CASSTTSGSLETQYF.

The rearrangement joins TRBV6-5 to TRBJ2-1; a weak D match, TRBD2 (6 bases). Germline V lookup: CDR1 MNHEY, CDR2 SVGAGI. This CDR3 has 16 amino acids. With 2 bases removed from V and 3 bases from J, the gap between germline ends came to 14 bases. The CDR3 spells CASSYGGKGVYNEQFF. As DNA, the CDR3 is TGTGCCAGCAGTTACGGGGGGAAAGGGGTCTACAATGAGCAGTTCTTC.

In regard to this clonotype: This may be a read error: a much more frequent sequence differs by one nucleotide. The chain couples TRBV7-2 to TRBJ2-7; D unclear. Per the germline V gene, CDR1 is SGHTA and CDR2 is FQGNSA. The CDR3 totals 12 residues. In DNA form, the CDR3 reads TGTGCCAGCAGTGCCAGCTCCTACGAGCGGTACTTC. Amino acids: CASSASSYERYF.

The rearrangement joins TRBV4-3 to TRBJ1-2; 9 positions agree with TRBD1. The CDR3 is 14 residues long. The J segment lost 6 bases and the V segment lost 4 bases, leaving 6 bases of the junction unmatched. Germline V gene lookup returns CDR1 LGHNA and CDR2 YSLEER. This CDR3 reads CASSRGQGRNGYTF. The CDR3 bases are TGCGCCAGCAGCCGAGGACAGGGGAGGAATGGCTACACCTTC.

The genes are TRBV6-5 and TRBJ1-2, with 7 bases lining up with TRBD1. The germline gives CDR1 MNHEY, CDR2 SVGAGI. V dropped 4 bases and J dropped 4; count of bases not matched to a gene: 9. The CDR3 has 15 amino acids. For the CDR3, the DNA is TGTGCCAGCAGTTTAGGGGCAGGGGGAGGCTATGGCTACACCTTC. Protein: CASSLGAGGGYGYTF.

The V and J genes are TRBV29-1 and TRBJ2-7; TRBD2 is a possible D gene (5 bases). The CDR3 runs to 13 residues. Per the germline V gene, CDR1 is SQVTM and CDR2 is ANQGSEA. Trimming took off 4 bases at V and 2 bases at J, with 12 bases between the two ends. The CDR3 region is CSVAHGITYEQYF. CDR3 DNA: TGCAGCGTTGCACACGGGATAACCTACGAGCAGTACTTC.